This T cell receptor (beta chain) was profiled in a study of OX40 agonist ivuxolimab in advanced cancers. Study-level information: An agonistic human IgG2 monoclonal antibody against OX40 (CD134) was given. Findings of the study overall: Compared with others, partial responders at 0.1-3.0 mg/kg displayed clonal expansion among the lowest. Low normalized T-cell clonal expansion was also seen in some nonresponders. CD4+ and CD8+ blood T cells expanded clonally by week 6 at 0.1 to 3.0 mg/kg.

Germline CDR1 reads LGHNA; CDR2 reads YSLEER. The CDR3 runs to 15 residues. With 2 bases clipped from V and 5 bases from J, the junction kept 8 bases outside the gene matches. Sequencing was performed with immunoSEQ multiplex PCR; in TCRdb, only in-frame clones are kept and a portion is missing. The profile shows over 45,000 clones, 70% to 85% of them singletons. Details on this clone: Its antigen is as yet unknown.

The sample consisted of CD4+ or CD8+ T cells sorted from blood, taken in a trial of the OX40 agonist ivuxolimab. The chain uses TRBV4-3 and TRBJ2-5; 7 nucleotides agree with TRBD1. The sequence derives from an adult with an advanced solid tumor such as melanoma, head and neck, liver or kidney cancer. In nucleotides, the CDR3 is TGCGCCAGCAGCCAACACGGACAGGAGTATGAGACCCAGTACTTC. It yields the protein CASSQHGQEYETQYF.